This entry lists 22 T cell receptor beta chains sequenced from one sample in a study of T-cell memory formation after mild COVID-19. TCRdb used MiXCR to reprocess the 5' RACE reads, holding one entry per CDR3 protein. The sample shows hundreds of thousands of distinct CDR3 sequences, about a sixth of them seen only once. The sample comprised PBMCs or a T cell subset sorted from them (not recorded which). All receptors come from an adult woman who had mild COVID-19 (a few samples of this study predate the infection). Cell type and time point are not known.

The CDR3 loop reads CASSEAPTNYGYTF. CDR3 nucleotide sequence: TGTGCCAGCAGTGAAGCGCCCACTAACTATGGCTACACCTTC. V gene TRBV6-1 combines with J gene TRBJ1-2; no firm D call. Germline V lookup: CDR1 MNHNS, CDR2 SASEGT. CDR3 size: 14 residues. V lost 0 bases and J lost 0, with 5 bases in between.

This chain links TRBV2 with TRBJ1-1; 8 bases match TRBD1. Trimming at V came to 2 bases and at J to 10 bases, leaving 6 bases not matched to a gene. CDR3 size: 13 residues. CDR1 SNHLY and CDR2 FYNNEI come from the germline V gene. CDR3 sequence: CASSESRGLGAFF. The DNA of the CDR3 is TGTGCCAGCAGTGAATCCAGGGGGCTTGGAGCTTTCTTT.

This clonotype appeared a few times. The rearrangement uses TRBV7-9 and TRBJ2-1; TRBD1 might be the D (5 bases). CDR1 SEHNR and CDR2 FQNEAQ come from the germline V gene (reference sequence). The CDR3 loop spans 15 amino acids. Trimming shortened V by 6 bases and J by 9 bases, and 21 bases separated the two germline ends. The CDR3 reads CASRSDDSLWGEQFF. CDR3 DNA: TGTGCCAGCAGGTCCGATGACAGTCTTTGGGGTGAGCAGTTCTTC.

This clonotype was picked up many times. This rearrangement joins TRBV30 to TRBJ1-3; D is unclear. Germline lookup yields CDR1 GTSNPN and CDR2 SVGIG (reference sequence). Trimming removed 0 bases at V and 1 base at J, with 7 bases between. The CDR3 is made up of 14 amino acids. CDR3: CAWSVKGSGNTIYF. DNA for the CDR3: TGTGCCTGGAGTGTAAAGGGATCTGGAAACACCATATATTTT.

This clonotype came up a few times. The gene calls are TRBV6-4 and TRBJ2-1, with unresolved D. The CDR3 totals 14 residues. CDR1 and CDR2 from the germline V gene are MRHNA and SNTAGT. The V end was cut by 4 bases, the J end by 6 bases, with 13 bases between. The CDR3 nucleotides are TGTGCCAGCAGTGGCGAGTGGTATTCCAATGAGCAGTTCTTC. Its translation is CASSGEWYSNEQFF.

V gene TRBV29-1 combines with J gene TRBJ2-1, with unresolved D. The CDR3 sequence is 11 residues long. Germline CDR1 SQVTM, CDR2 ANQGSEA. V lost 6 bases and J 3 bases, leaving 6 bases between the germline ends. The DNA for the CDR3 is TGCAGCGTCGTTCACTACAATGAGCAGTTCTTC. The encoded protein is CSVVHYNEQFF.

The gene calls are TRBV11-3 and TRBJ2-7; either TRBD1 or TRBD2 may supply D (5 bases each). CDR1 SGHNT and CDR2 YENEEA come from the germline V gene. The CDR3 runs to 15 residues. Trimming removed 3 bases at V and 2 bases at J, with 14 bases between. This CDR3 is CASSFGIRETYEQYF. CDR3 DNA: TGTGCCAGCAGCTTCGGGATCAGGGAAACCTACGAGCAGTACTTC. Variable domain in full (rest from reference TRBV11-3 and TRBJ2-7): EAGVVQSPRYKIIEKKQPVAFWCNPISGHNTLYWYLQNLGQGPELLIRYENEEAVDDSQLPKDRFSAERLKGVDSTLKIQPAELGDSAVYLCASSFGIRETYEQYFGPGTRLTVT.

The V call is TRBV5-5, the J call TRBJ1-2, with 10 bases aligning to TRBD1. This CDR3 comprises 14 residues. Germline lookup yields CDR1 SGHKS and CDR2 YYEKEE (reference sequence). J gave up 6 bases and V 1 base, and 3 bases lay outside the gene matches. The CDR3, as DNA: TGTGCCAGCAGCTTGACCGGGACAGGGGATGGCTACACCTTC. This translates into CASSLTGTGDGYTF.

In DNA, the CDR3 is TGTGCCATCAAAGGGTACGATGAAAAACTGTTTTTT. This sequence encodes CAIKGYDEKLFF. V gene TRBV10-3 combines with J gene TRBJ1-4, with D unclear. Deletions cut 7 bases from V and 6 bases from J, with 9 bases between. The CDR3 spans 12 residues. From germline, CDR1 is ENHRY and CDR2 SYGVKD.

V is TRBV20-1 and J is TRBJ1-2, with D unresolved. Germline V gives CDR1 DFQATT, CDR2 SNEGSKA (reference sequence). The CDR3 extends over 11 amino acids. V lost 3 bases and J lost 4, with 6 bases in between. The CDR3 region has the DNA TGCAGTGCTAGGAGTAGCTATGGCTACACCTTC. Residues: CSARSSYGYTF.

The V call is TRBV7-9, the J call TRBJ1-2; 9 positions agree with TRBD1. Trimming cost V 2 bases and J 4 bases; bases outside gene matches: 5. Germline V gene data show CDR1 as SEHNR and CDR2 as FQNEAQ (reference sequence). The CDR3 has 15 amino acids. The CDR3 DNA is TGTGCCAGCAGCTTATCCGGGACAGGGACCTATGGCTACACCTTC. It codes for CASSLSGTGTYGYTF.

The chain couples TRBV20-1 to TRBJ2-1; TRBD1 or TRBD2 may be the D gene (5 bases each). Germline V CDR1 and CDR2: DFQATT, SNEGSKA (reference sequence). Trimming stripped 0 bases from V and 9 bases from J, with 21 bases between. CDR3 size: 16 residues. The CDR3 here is CSARDWGLGKGIEQFF. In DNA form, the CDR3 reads TGCAGTGCTAGAGATTGGGGGTTGGGGAAGGGGATTGAGCAGTTCTTC.

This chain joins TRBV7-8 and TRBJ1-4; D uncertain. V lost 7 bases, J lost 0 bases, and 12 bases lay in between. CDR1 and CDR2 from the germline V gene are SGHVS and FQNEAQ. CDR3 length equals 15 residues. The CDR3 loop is CASTYRIATNEKLFF. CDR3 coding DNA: TGTGCCAGCACCTATCGGATTGCAACTAATGAAAAACTGTTTTTT.

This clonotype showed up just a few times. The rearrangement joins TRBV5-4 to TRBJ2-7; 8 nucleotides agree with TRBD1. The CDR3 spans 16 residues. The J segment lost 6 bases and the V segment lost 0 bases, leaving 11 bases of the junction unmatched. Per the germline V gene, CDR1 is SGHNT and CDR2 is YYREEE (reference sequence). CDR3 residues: CASSLAGTGRGREQYF. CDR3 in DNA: TGTGCCAGCAGCTTGGCGGGGACAGGTCGTGGGCGCGAGCAGTACTTC.

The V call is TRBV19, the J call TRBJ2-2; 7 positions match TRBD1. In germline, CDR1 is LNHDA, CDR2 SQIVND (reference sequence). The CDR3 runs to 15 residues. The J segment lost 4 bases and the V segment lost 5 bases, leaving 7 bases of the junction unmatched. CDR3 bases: TGTGCCAGTAGTCCTAACAGGGGTGGCACCGGGGAGCTGTTTTTT. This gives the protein CASSPNRGGTGELFF.

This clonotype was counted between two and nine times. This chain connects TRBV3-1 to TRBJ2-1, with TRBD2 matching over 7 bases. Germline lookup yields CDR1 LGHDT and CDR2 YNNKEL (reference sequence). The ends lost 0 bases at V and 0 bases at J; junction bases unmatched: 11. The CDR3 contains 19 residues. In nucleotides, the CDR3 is TGTGCCAGCAGCCAAGATTTCCCCAGCGGGACTAACTCCTACAATGAGCAGTTCTTC. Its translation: CASSQDFPSGTNSYNEQFF.

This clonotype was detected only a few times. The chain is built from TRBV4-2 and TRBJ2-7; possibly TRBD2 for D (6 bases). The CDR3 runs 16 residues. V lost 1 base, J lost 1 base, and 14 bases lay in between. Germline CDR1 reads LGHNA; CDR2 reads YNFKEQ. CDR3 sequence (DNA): TGTGCCAGCAGCCAAGGGTCGGGAGTGGCTTCCTACGAGCAGTACTTC. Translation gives CASSQGSGVASYEQYF.

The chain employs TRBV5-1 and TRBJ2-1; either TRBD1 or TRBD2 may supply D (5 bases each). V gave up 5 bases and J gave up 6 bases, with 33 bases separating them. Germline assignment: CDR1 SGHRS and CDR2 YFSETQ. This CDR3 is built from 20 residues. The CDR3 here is CASRYQGLITSWNPSNEQFF. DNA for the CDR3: TGCGCCAGCAGATACCAGGGCCTGATCACTAGTTGGAATCCGAGCAATGAGCAGTTCTTC. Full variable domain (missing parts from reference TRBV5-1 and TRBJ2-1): KAGVTQTPRYLIKTRGQQVTLSCSPISGHRSVSWYQQTPGQGLQFLFEYFSETQRNKGNFPGRFSGRQFSNSRSEMNVSTLELGDSALYLCASRYQGLITSWNPSNEQFFGPGTRLTVL.

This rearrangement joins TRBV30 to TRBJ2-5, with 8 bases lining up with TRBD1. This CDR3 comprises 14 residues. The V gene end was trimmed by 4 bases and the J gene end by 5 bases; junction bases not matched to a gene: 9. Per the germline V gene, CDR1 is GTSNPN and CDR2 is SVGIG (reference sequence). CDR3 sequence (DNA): TGTGCCTGGACACACGGACAGGGTTGGGAGACCCAGTACTTC. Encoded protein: CAWTHGQGWETQYF.

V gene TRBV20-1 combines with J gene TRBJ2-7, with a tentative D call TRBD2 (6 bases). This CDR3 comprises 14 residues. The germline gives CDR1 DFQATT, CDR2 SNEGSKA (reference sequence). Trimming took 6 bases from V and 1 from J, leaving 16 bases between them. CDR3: CSALRREASYEQYF. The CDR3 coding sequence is TGCAGTGCATTAAGGAGGGAGGCTTCCTACGAGCAGTACTTC.

The CDR3 DNA is TGTGCCAGCAGTTTGAGCAGGGGCGTCGGTGGGCAGTTCTTC. It translates to CASSLSRGVGGQFF. V and J are TRBV27 and TRBJ2-1, with a weak D call TRBD1 (6 bases). This CDR3 has 14 amino acids. Germline V gives CDR1 MNHEY, CDR2 SMNVEV (reference sequence). Trimming removed 3 bases at V and 12 bases at J, with 18 bases between.

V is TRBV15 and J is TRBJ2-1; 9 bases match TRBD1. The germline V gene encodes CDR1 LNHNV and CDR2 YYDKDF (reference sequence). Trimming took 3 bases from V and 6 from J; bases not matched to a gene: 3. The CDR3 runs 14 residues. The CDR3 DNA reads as TGTGCCACCAGCAGTCACAGGGGGCCCAATGAGCAGTTCTTC. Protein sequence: CATSSHRGPNEQFF.